This TCR beta chain was observed in a study of human T cells and chemical hapten exposure. TCRdb called the RACE reads again in MiXCR, with one record for every CDR3 protein. Here the sample spans roughly 120,000 distinct CDR3 sequences, 13% being singletons. As for time point: pre-sensitization, week 0. As to treatment: therapeutic diphenylcyclopropenone sensitization with weekly scalp DPC. The CDR3 loop spans 14 amino acids. The germline CDR1 and CDR2 sequences are SQVTM and ANQGSEA. With V trimmed by 3 bases and J by 5 bases, 7 bases remained unmatched. This clonotype has ten or more counts. This TCR was recovered from a woman in her late teens or twenties with alopecia areata. Some clones in this sample may be carry-over from other donors' samples. The chain carries TRBV29-1 and TRBJ1-1; 9 nucleotides agree with TRBD1. The sequenced sample was whole blood, obtained in connection with sensitization to the hapten diphenylcyclopropenone (DPC). This CDR3 is CSVDRQGGITEAFF. CDR3 bases: TGCAGCGTTGACCGACAGGGGGGTATTACTGAAGCTTTCTTT.